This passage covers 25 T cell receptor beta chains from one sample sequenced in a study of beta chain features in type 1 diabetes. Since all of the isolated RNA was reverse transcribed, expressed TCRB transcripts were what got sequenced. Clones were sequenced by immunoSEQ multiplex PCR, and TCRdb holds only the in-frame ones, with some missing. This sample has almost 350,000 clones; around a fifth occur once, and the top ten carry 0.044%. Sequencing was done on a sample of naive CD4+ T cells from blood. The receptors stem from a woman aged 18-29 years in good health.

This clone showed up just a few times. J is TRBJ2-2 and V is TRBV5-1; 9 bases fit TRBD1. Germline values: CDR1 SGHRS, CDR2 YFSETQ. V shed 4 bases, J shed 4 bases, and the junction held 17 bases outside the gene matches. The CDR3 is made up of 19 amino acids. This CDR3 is CASSPSFGTGIGGTGELFF. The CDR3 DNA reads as TGCGCCAGCAGCCCCTCGTTCGGGACAGGGATCGGCGGCACCGGGGAGCTGTTTTTT.

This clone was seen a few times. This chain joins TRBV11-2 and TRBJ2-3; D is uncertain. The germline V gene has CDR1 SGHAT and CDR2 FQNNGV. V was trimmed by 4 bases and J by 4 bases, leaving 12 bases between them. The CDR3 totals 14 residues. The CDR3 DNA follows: TGTGCCAGCAGCTCTTTGACGGGTGCAGATACGCAGTATTTT. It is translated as CASSSLTGADTQYF. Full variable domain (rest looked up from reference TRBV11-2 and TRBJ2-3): EAGVAQSPRYKIIEKRQSVAFWCNPISGHATLYWYQQILGQGPKLLIQFQNNGVVDDSQLPKDRFSAERLKGVDSTLKIQPAKLEDSAVYLCASSSLTGADTQYFGPGTRLTVL.

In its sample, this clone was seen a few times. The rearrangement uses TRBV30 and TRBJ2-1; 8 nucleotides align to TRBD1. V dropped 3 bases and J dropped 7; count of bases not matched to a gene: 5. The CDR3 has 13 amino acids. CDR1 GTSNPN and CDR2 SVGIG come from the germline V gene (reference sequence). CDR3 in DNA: TGTGCCTGGAGCCAGGGGGCCTCGAATGAGCAGTTCTTC. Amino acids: CAWSQGASNEQFF.

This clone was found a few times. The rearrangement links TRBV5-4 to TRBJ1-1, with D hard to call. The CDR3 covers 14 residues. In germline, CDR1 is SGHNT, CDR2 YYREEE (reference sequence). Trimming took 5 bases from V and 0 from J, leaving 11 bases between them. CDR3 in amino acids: CASSIRYMNTEAFF. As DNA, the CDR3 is TGTGCCAGCAGTATCAGATACATGAACACTGAAGCTTTCTTT.

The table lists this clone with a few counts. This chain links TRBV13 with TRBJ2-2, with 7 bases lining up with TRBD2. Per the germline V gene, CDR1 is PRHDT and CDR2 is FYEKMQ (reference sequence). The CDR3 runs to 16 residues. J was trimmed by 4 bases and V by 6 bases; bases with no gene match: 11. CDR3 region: CASSSWREGLTGELFF. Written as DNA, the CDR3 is TGTGCCAGCAGTTCCTGGAGGGAGGGGCTCACCGGGGAGCTGTTTTTT. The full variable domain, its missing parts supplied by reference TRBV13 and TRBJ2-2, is AAGVIQSPRHLIKEKRETATLKCYPIPRHDTVYWYQQGPGQDPQFLISFYEKMQSDKGSIPDRFSAQQFSDYHSELNMSSLELGDSALYFCASSSWREGLTGELFFGEGSRLTVL.

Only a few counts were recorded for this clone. The CDR3 DNA reads as TGTGCCAGCAGCCCCCTTTGGACAGTTATTAGCACAGATACGCAGTATTTT. Protein product: CASSPLWTVISTDTQYF. V gene TRBV11-1 combines with J gene TRBJ2-3; a weak D match, TRBD1 (6 bases). Germline V CDR1 and CDR2: SGHAT, FQDESV (reference sequence). Trimming took off 5 bases at V and 0 bases at J, with 18 bases between the two ends. The CDR3 covers 17 residues.

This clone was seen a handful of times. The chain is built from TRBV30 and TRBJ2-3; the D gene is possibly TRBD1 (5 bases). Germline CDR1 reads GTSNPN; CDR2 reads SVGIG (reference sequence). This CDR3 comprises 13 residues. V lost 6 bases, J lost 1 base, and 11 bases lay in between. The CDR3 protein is CACRVGGTDTQYF. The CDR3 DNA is TGTGCCTGCAGGGTAGGTGGCACAGATACGCAGTATTTT.

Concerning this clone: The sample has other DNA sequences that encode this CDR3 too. This CDR3 reads CSASYSYEQYF. In DNA form, the CDR3 reads TGCAGTGCTAGCTACTCCTACGAGCAGTACTTC. The genes are TRBV20-1 and TRBJ2-7; D gene unclear. The CDR3 totals 11 residues. Germline V gene data show CDR1 as DFQATT and CDR2 as SNEGSKA (reference sequence). The V gene lost 3 bases and the J gene lost 0 bases, with 3 bases spanning the gap.

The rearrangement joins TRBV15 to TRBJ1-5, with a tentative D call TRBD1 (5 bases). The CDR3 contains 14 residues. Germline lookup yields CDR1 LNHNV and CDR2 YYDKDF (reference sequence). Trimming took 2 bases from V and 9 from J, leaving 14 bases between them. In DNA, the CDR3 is TGTGCCACCAGCAGAAGGGACTTTGGGCGGCCCCAGCATTTT. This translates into CATSRRDFGRPQHF.

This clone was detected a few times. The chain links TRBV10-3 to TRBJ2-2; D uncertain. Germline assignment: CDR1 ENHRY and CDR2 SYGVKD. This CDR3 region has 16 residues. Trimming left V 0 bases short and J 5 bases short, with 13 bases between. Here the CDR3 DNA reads TGTGCCATCAGTGAGTCGCCTTTATCAGTAACCGGGGAGCTGTTTTTT. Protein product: CAISESPLSVTGELFF.

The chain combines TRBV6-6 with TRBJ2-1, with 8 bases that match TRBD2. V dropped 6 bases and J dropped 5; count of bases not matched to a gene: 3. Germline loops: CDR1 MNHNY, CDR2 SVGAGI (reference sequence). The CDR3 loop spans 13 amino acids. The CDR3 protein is CASSGLADNEQFF. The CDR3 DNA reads TGTGCCAGCAGCGGACTAGCCGACAATGAGCAGTTCTTC.

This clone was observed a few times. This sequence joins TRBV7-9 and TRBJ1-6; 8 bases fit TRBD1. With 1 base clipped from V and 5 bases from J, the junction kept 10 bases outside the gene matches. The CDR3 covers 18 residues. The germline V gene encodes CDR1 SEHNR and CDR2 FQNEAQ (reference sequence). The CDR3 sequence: CASSLGVNPTGDNSPLHF. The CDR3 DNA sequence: TGTGCCAGCAGCTTAGGGGTAAATCCGACAGGGGATAATTCACCCCTCCACTTT.

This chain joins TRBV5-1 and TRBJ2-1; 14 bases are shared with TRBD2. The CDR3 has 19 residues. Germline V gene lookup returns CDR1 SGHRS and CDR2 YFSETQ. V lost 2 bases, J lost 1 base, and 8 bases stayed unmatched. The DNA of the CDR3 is TGCGCCAGCAGCTTCCTTGGACTAGCGGGGGGAGGTTCCTACAATGAGCAGTTCTTC. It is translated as CASSFLGLAGGGSYNEQFF.

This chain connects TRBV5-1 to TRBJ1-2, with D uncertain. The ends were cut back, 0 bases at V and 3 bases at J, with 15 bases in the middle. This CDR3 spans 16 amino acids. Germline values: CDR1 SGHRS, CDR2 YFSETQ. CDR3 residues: CASSLAGGKDYYGYTF. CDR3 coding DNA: TGCGCCAGCAGCTTGGCAGGAGGGAAAGACTACTATGGCTACACCTTC.

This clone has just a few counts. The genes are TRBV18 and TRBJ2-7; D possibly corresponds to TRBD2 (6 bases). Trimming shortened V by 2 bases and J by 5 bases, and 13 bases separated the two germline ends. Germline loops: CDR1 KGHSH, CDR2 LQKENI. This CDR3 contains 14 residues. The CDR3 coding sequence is TGTGCCAGCTCACCAGATAGTACGGGGGACGAGCAGTACTTC. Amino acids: CASSPDSTGDEQYF.

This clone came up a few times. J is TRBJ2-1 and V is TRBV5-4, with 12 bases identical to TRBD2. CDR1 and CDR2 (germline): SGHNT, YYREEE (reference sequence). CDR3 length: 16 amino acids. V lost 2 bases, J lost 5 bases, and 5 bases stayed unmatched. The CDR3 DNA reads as TGTGCCAGCAGCTTCGGACTAGCGGGATCCCACAATGAGCAGTTCTTC. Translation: CASSFGLAGSHNEQFF.

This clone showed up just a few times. CDR3 in DNA: TGTGCCAGTAGTTGGGGCCAGGGCCGACAGCCCCAGCATTTT. Translated, it gives CASSWGQGRQPQHF. This sequence joins TRBV19 and TRBJ1-5; a weak D match, TRBD1 (5 bases). Trimming took 5 bases from V and 7 from J, leaving 15 bases between them. Germline CDR1 is LNHDA and CDR2 is SQIVND (reference sequence). This CDR3 is built from 14 residues.

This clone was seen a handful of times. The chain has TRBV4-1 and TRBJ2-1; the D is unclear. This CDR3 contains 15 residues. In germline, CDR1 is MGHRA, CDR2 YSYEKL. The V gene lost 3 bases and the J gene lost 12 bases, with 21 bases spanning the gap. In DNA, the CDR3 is TGCGCCAGCAGCCAGTATGGCGGTACCATCCCCGGGCAGTTCTTC. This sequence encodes CASSQYGGTIPGQFF.

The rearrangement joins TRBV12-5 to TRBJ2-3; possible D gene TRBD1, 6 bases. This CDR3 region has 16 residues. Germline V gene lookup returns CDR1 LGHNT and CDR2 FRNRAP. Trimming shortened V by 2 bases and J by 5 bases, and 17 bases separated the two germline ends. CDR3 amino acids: CASGLILGQGKDTQYF. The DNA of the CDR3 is TGTGCTAGTGGTTTGATCCTGGGACAAGGGAAAGATACGCAGTATTTT.

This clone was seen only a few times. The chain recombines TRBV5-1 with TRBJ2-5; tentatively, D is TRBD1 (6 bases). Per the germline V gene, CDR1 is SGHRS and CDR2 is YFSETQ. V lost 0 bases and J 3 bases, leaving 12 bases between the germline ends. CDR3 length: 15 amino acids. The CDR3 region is CASSLAGAVEETQYF. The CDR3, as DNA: TGCGCCAGCAGCTTGGCAGGGGCGGTGGAAGAGACCCAGTACTTC.

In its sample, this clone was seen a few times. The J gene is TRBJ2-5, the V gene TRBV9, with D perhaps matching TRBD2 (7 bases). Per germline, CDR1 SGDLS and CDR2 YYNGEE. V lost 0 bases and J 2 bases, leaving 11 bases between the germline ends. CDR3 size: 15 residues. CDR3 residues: CASSVGGGTQETQYF. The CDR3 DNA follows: TGTGCCAGCAGCGTAGGGGGGGGGACACAAGAGACCCAGTACTTC.

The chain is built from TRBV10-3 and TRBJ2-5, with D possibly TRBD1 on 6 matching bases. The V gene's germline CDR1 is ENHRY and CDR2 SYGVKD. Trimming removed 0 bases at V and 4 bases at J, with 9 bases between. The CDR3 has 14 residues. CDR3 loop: CAISESTGPETQYF. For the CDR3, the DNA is TGTGCCATCAGTGAGTCCACAGGGCCAGAGACCCAGTACTTC.

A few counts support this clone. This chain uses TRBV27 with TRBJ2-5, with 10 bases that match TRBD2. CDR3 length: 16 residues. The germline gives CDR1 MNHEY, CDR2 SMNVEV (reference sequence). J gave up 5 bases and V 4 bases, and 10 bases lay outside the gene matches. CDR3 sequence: CASSSPPSGSRETQYF. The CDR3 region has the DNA TGTGCCAGCAGTTCCCCTCCTAGCGGGAGTAGGGAGACCCAGTACTTC.

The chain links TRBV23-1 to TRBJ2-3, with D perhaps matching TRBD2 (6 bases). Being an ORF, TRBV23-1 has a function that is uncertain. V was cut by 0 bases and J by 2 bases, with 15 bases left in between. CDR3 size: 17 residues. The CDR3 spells CASSQSKVAEHTDTQYF. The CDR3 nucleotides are TGCGCCAGCAGTCAATCGAAGGTAGCGGAGCACACAGATACGCAGTATTTT.

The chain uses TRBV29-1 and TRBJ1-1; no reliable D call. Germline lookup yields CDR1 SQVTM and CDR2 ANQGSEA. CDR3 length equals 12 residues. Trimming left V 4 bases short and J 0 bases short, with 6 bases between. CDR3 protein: CSVVGVNTEAFF. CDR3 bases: TGCAGCGTTGTGGGAGTGAACACTGAAGCTTTCTTT.